A single sample gave rise to the 30 T cell receptor beta chains below, sequenced in a study of blood T cell repertoires in COVID-19. Sequencing was performed with immunoSEQ multiplex PCR; in TCRdb, only in-frame clones are kept and a portion is missing. The sample lists more than 200,000 clones; approximately 90% were seen once. The sample comprised PBMCs or T cells enriched from blood (not recorded which). These receptors all come from a woman under 40 who had recovered from COVID-19.

V gene TRBV7-3 combines with J gene TRBJ2-1; 9 bases agree with TRBD2. This CDR3 comprises 17 residues. With 0 bases clipped from V and 4 bases from J, the junction kept 7 bases outside the gene matches. The germline V gene has CDR1 SGHTA and CDR2 FQGTGA. The CDR3 reads CASSLTSSGEIYNEQFF. CDR3 in DNA: TGTGCCAGCAGCTTAACGTCTAGCGGGGAAATTTACAATGAGCAGTTCTTC.

V is TRBV5-1 and J is TRBJ2-5; 12 bases are a match to TRBD2. The ends lost 5 bases at V and 2 bases at J; junction bases unmatched: 4. This CDR3 spans 15 amino acids. Germline assignment: CDR1 SGHRS and CDR2 YFSETQ. In DNA form, the CDR3 reads TGCGCCAGCAGAGGACTAGCGGGGACACAAGAGACCCAGTACTTC. This gives the protein CASRGLAGTQETQYF.

The chain carries TRBV19 and TRBJ1-1, with D unclear. Germline assignment: CDR1 LNHDA and CDR2 SQIVND (reference sequence). The CDR3 is made up of 15 amino acids. V lost 4 bases and J 1 base, leaving 13 bases between the germline ends. The CDR3 protein is CASSNPSGGNTEAFF. CDR3 coding DNA: TGTGCCAGTAGTAACCCCTCGGGAGGGAACACTGAAGCTTTCTTT.

The table lists this clone with a count of one. The chain has TRBV4-1 and TRBJ2-1, with TRBD2 matching over 7 bases. V lost 1 base, J lost 9 bases, and 9 bases stayed unmatched. Germline V gene sequence: CDR1 MGHRA, CDR2 YSYEKL. This CDR3 is 15 amino acids long. In DNA, the CDR3 is TGCGCCAGCAGCCAAGGTAGCGGGCTGAGTTCTGAGCAGTTCTTC. Residues: CASSQGSGLSSEQFF.

This clone was detected only once. This chain links TRBV27 with TRBJ2-4; D unresolved. The germline V gene has CDR1 MNHEY and CDR2 SMNVEV (reference sequence). The CDR3 runs to 13 residues. V shed 6 bases and J shed 6 bases, with 12 bases lying between them. CDR3 sequence reads: CASRTRRLNIQYF. In DNA form, the CDR3 reads TGTGCCAGCAGGACACGTCGGCTAAACATTCAGTACTTC.

The chain links TRBV20-1 to TRBJ1-1, with 7 positions matching TRBD1. The V segment lost 7 bases and the J segment 11 bases; nucleotides outside the gene matches: 7. The CDR3 length is 10 residues. CDR1 DFQATT and CDR2 SNEGSKA come from the germline V gene (reference sequence). The CDR3 loop reads CSEVQGSAFF. DNA for the CDR3: TGCAGTGAAGTACAGGGGTCGGCTTTCTTT.

The chain recombines TRBV27 with TRBJ2-5; tentative D call: TRBD2 (5 bases). This CDR3 spans 14 amino acids. V lost 4 bases to trimming and J lost 3 bases, with 12 bases between them. CDR1 is MNHEY and CDR2 is SMNVEV in the germline V gene (reference sequence). CDR3: CASSSTDWEETQYF. Here the CDR3 DNA reads TGTGCCAGCAGTTCGACGGACTGGGAAGAGACCCAGTACTTC.

The chain joins TRBV24-1 to TRBJ1-1, with 7 positions matching TRBD1. The CDR3 spans 15 residues. The germline gives CDR1 KGHDR, CDR2 SFDVKD. V gave up 9 bases and J gave up 1 base; unmatched junction bases: 10. CDR3 residues: CATRPTGSKNTEAFF. The CDR3 DNA follows: TGTGCCACCCGCCCGACAGGGAGTAAGAACACTGAAGCTTTCTTT.

The genes are TRBV6-5 and TRBJ1-5; 8 bases agree with TRBD1. Germline CDR1 and CDR2: MNHEY and SVGAGI. This CDR3 spans 12 amino acids. V dropped 6 bases and J dropped 5; count of bases not matched to a gene: 0. This chain's CDR3 is CASRQGDQPQHF. The CDR3 DNA sequence: TGTGCCAGCAGACAGGGGGATCAGCCCCAGCATTTT.

The chain joins TRBV9 to TRBJ1-5, with a weak D call TRBD1 (5 bases). Between the trimmed V and J ends, which lost 3 bases and 6 bases, there was a span of 28 bases. The CDR3 contains 19 residues. CDR1 SGDLS and CDR2 YYNGEE come from the germline V gene. The CDR3 coding sequence is TGTGCCAGCAGCGATCCAGCGAGACAAAGGGGTACACATGGTCAGCCCCAGCATTTT. The encoded protein is CASSDPARQRGTHGQPQHF.

This sequence joins TRBV27 and TRBJ1-6; 10 bases align to TRBD1. The V segment lost 5 bases and the J segment 2 bases; nucleotides outside the gene matches: 3. Germline loops: CDR1 MNHEY, CDR2 SMNVEV (reference sequence). The CDR3 covers 16 residues. CDR3 in amino acids: CASSPGQGAYNSPLHF. CDR3 nucleotide sequence: TGTGCCAGCAGTCCCGGACAGGGGGCCTATAATTCACCCCTCCACTTT.

This chain connects TRBV6-5 to TRBJ1-1; D might be TRBD1 (5 bases). The V and J ends lost 5 bases and 1 base respectively, with 11 bases between them. Germline V gene sequence: CDR1 MNHEY, CDR2 SVGAGI. The CDR3 extends over 14 amino acids. The CDR3 here is CASSRFGGNTEAFF. The CDR3 DNA sequence: TGTGCCAGCAGTCGGTTCGGGGGGAACACTGAAGCTTTCTTT.

The chain carries TRBV29-1 and TRBJ1-1; D might be TRBD1 (5 bases). The germline CDR1 and CDR2 sequences are SQVTM and ANQGSEA. The CDR3 consists of 13 residues. V was clipped by 5 bases and J by 4 bases, with 14 bases between them. The CDR3 here is CSVRGNLGTEAFF. CDR3 nucleotides: TGCAGCGTTCGGGGGAACCTGGGCACTGAAGCTTTCTTT.

The V call is TRBV30, the J call TRBJ1-5; the D is unclear. Trimming took 0 bases from V and 1 from J, leaving 7 bases between them. The CDR3 runs to 14 residues. The V gene's germline CDR1 is GTSNPN and CDR2 SVGIG (reference sequence). Here the CDR3 reads CAWSVVQSNQPQHF. DNA for the CDR3: TGTGCCTGGAGTGTAGTACAGAGCAATCAGCCCCAGCATTTT.

The CDR3 loop reads CASSPTGTYGYTF. DNA of the CDR3: TGTGCCAGCAGTCCGACAGGGACCTATGGCTACACCTTC. The chain employs TRBV28 and TRBJ1-2; 7 positions match TRBD1. The germline V gene has CDR1 MDHEN and CDR2 SYDVKM. Trimming took 5 bases from V and 4 from J; bases not matched to a gene: 4. The CDR3 spans 13 residues.

The V and J genes are TRBV4-1 and TRBJ2-7; 7 bases are a match to TRBD2. V shed 0 bases, J shed 9 bases, and the junction held 17 bases outside the gene matches. There are 17 residues in the CDR3. CDR1 MGHRA and CDR2 YSYEKL come from the germline V gene. The DNA for the CDR3 is TGCGCCAGCAGCCAAGAAGAAGGAGGGGAGGGCCGAAACGCGCAGTACTTC. It encodes CASSQEEGGEGRNAQYF.

The V call is TRBV15, the J call TRBJ2-1; D unclear. The ends were cut back, 2 bases at V and 4 bases at J, with 9 bases in the middle. Germline assignment: CDR1 LNHNV and CDR2 YYDKDF (reference sequence). The CDR3 runs 14 residues. CDR3 sequence reads: CATSRHDTYNEQFF. The CDR3 nucleotides are TGTGCCACCAGCAGACATGACACTTACAATGAGCAGTTCTTC.

This clone was seen just once. The chain couples TRBV9 to TRBJ1-5; D not resolved. Germline V gene data show CDR1 as SGDLS and CDR2 as YYNGEE. The CDR3 covers 15 residues. The V end lost 1 base, the J end lost 3 bases, and 11 bases lay between the germline ends. The CDR3 DNA reads as TGTGCCAGCAGCGTAACCGTCGGAGTCAATCAGCCCCAGCATTTT. The encoded protein is CASSVTVGVNQPQHF.

The chain links TRBV29-1 to TRBJ2-2; D might be TRBD2 (6 bases). The V end lost 6 bases, the J end lost 13 bases, and 24 bases lay between the germline ends. The CDR3 consists of 14 residues. Germline assignment: CDR1 SQVTM and CDR2 ANQGSEA. CDR3 sequence reads: CSVQLTGVITALFF. The CDR3 DNA is TGCAGCGTCCAGCTAACGGGGGTTATCACGGCGCTGTTTTTT.

Comments on this clone: Within the sample, other DNA sequences also encode this same CDR3. The rearrangement uses TRBV25-1 and TRBJ1-1, with 7 positions matching TRBD1. V shed 4 bases and J 5 bases; nucleotides not matched to a gene: 7. This CDR3 is built from 14 residues. Germline V lookup: CDR1 MGHDK, CDR2 SYGVNS. The CDR3 bases are TGTGCCAGCAGTGCACAGGGGAGAGGAACTGAAGCTTTCTTT. It translates to CASSAQGRGTEAFF.

Note on this clone: Other DNA sequences in the same sample also yield this CDR3. DNA of the CDR3: TGTGCCAGCAGCTTGGCCGGTGCTAACACTGAAGCTTTCTTT. It codes for CASSLAGANTEAFF. This sequence joins TRBV5-4 and TRBJ1-1; D ambiguous. Per germline, CDR1 SGHNT and CDR2 YYREEE (reference sequence). The CDR3 is 14 residues long. With 0 bases removed from V and 2 bases from J, the gap between germline ends came to 8 bases.

The CDR3, as DNA: TGTGCCAGCTCACCATCGGGACAGGGGGCGAATGGCTACACCTTC. This codes for CASSPSGQGANGYTF. This chain connects TRBV18 to TRBJ1-2, with TRBD1 identical over 12 bases. Trimming took 2 bases from V and 6 from J; bases not matched to a gene: 4. Germline V gene sequence: CDR1 KGHSH, CDR2 LQKENI. This CDR3 is 15 amino acids long. Complete variable domain (other parts from reference TRBV18 and TRBJ1-2): NAGVMQNPRHLVRRRGQEARLRCSPMKGHSHVYWYRQLPEEGLKFMVYLQKENIIDESGMPKERFSAEFPKEGPSILRIQQVVRGDSAAYFCASSPSGQGANGYTFGSGTRLTVV.

This chain connects TRBV27 to TRBJ1-5; 10 bases agree with TRBD1. This CDR3 is 15 amino acids long. CDR1 and CDR2 from the germline V gene are MNHEY and SMNVEV (reference sequence). V shed 2 bases and J 4 bases; nucleotides not matched to a gene: 2. CDR3 in amino acids: CASSLRTGGNQPQHF. Written as DNA, the CDR3 is TGTGCCAGCAGTTTACGGACAGGGGGAAATCAGCCCCAGCATTTT.

This clone was detected once. Additional DNA sequences in this sample encode the identical CDR3. The chain has TRBV7-8 and TRBJ1-2, with D possibly matching TRBD1 (6 bases). The V gene lost 6 bases and the J gene lost 2 bases, with 10 bases spanning the gap. CDR3 size: 13 residues. Germline lookup yields CDR1 SGHVS and CDR2 FQNEAQ. The CDR3 DNA follows: TGTGCCAGCAGTCCCGACAGGAACTATGGCTACACCTTC. Amino acid sequence: CASSPDRNYGYTF.

This sequence joins TRBV6-5 and TRBJ2-2; D may be TRBD1 (5 bases). CDR1 is MNHEY, CDR2 SVGAGI, per germline. CDR3 length: 14 amino acids. Deletions cut 7 bases from V and 0 bases from J, with 9 bases between. In nucleotides, the CDR3 is TGTGCCAGCAAGCAGGGCCCGAACACCGGGGAGCTGTTTTTT. This sequence encodes CASKQGPNTGELFF.

The CDR3 region has the DNA TGTGCCGGGGGCTCGGACTCGGAGACCCAGTACTTC. Its translation is CAGGSDSETQYF. The gene calls are TRBV6-5 and TRBJ2-5, with D possibly matching TRBD1 (6 bases). Germline V gene data show CDR1 as MNHEY and CDR2 as SVGAGI. The V end lost 11 bases, the J end lost 5 bases, and 15 bases lay between the germline ends. The length of the CDR3 is 12 residues.

The chain links TRBV28 to TRBJ1-2; a weak D match, TRBD1 (5 bases). V lost 6 bases and J 2 bases, leaving 10 bases between the germline ends. From germline, CDR1 is MDHEN and CDR2 SYDVKM. CDR3 size: 13 residues. The CDR3 loop is CASRVRQNYGYTF. For the CDR3, the DNA is TGTGCCAGCAGGGTCCGACAGAACTATGGCTACACCTTC.

The chain has TRBV5-1 and TRBJ1-1, with a tentative D call TRBD1 (5 bases). The CDR3 totals 16 residues. Deletions cut 0 bases from V and 3 bases from J, with 15 bases between. Germline CDR1 is SGHRS and CDR2 is YFSETQ. Here the CDR3 DNA reads TGCGCCAGCAGCTTGGTCGCTCGTTGGGGGGACACTGAAGCTTTCTTT. This gives the protein CASSLVARWGDTEAFF.

The V call is TRBV24-1, the J call TRBJ1-1, with 7 positions matching TRBD1. Per germline, CDR1 KGHDR and CDR2 SFDVKD. The length of the CDR3 is 15 residues. Trimming at V came to 6 bases and at J to 1 base, leaving 7 bases not matched to a gene. CDR3: CATSSGQLSNTEAFF. The CDR3, as DNA: TGTGCCACCAGTTCGGGACAGCTCTCGAACACTGAAGCTTTCTTT.

This chain uses TRBV6-5 with TRBJ2-1; D remains ambiguous. The CDR3 runs 11 residues. Trimming took 6 bases from V and 9 from J, leaving 9 bases between them. The V gene's germline CDR1 is MNHEY and CDR2 SVGAGI. The CDR3 loop is CASSRSGEQFF. CDR3 bases: TGTGCCAGCAGCCGATCGGGTGAGCAGTTCTTC.